The sequence of this TCR beta chain was determined in a study of shared clonotypes between healthy human individuals. Background on the study: The study drew on two women and a few men aged 18 to 49 as donors.

Notes on this clone: No antigen is known for it.

The assay was immunoSEQ multiplex PCR, and TCRdb's table has in-frame clones only and misses some. The sample holds fewer than 850,000 clones, roughly 96% seen once. Overall study findings and caveats: Across a handful of donors, naive CD4 shared around 5.4%, naive CD8 more than 3%, memory CD4 approximately 2.5%, memory CD8 about 0.4%. An anticipated effect of sequencing depth on clonotype sharing among donors was recognized. Clonotypes shared by all four donors outscored non-shared clonotypes in generation probability.

The germline V gene encodes CDR1 LNHDA and CDR2 SQIVND (reference sequence). The CDR3 is made up of 17 amino acids. V was clipped by 3 bases and J by 6 bases; unmatched bases: 6. Naive CD8 populations comprised CD45RO-negative cells positively selected for CCR7, excluding terminally differentiated effector memory CD45RA+ cells. The TCR was taken from a man younger than 40 in good health. Specimen: naive CD8+ T cells sorted from blood. This chain joins TRBV19 and TRBJ2-1; 15 nucleotides match TRBD2. The CDR3 DNA follows: TGTGCCAGTAGTATGTCGACGGGACTAGCGGGAGGCAATGAGCAGTTCTTC. Its protein is CASSMSTGLAGGNEQFF.